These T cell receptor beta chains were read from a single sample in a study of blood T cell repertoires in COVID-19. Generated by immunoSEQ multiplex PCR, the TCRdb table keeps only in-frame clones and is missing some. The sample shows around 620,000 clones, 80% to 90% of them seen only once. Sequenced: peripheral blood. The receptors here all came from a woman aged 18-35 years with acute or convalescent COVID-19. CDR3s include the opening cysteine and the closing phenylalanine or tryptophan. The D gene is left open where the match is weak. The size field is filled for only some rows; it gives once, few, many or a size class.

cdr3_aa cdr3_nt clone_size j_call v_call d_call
CASSLDFGSGAFF TGTGCCAGCAGCTTAGATTTTGGGTCGGGGGCTTTCTTT - TRBJ1-1 TRBV7-9 -
CASSLRDRASYEQYF TGTGCCAGCAGCCTCCGGGACAGGGCTTCCTACGAGCAGTACTTC once TRBJ2-7 TRBV6-5 TRBD1
CASSLLGQNQPQHF TGCGCCAGCAGCTTGTTGGGGCAAAATCAGCCCCAGCATTTT - TRBJ1-5 TRBV5-1 -
CASSSHGRGAGYTIYF TGTGCCAGCAGCTCCCATGGACGGGGGGCGGGATACACCATATATTTT - TRBJ1-3 TRBV7-2 -
CASSLAAGNQPQHF TGTGCCAGCAGCTTAGCCGCAGGCAATCAGCCCCAGCATTTT - TRBJ1-5 TRBV7-2 -
CASSQDSDEQYF TGCGCCAGCAGCCAAGATTCTGACGAGCAGTACTTC - TRBJ2-7 TRBV4-1 -
CASSYDRAINYGYTF TGTGCCAGCAGTTACGACAGGGCTATTAACTATGGCTACACCTTC - TRBJ1-2 TRBV6-5 TRBD1
CATASGNQPQHF TGCGCCACCGCTTCAGGAAATCAGCCCCAGCATTTT - TRBJ1-5 TRBV10-2 -
CASSRTQGDSYNEQFF TGTGCCAGTAGTCGAACACAGGGGGACTCCTACAATGAGCAGTTCTTC - TRBJ2-1 TRBV19 TRBD1
CASSQPGQSNTEAFF TGCGCCAGCAGCCAACCCGGACAGAGCAACACTGAAGCTTTCTTT - TRBJ1-1 TRBV4-1 -
CASSPYEQAFF TGTGCCAGCAGCCCCTATGAACAAGCTTTCTTT - TRBJ1-1 TRBV14 -
CASSYRTGGYYGYTF TGTGCCAGCAGCTACCGGACAGGGGGTTACTATGGCTACACCTTC - TRBJ1-2 TRBV7-2 TRBD1
CSGAPGLVYNEQFF TGCAGCGGCGCCCCGGGACTAGTCTACAATGAGCAGTTCTTC - TRBJ2-1 TRBV29-1 TRBD2
CASSYSRYTGNSPLHF TGTGCCAGCAGTTACTCGAGGTACACCGGTAATTCACCCCTCCACTTT - TRBJ1-6 TRBV6-5 -
CASSLRWGRGSSYNSPLHF TGTGCCAGCAGCTTGAGGTGGGGCAGGGGTTCCTCCTATAATTCACCCCTCCACTTT - TRBJ1-6 TRBV5-4 -
CASSGGGQGFMNTEAFF TGCGCCAGCAGTGGAGGTGGACAGGGATTCATGAACACTGAAGCTTTCTTT - TRBJ1-1 TRBV5-1 TRBD1
CAISEEGGYGYTF TGTGCCATCAGTGAGGAGGGGGGGTATGGCTACACCTTC - TRBJ1-2 TRBV10-3 -
CASSLATELAAADF TGTGCCAGCAGCTTAGCGACCGAGCTTGCCGCGGCGGATTTT - TRBJ1-1 TRBV5-4 -
CASSPRDEQYF TGTGCCAGCAGCCCCCGAGACGAGCAGTACTTC - TRBJ2-7 TRBV7-8 -
CASSTDRALSGANVLTF TGTGCCAGTAGTACGGACAGGGCCCTATCTGGGGCCAACGTCCTGACTTTC - TRBJ2-6 TRBV19 TRBD1
CASSPSGGHYEQYF TGTGCCAGCAGCCCAAGCGGGGGCCACTACGAGCAGTACTTC - TRBJ2-7 TRBV7-9 TRBD2
CATSRGGGTGELFF TGTGCCACCTCGCGCGGGGGGGGCACCGGGGAGCTGTTTTTT - TRBJ2-2 TRBV24-1 TRBD2
CASSLGDEQYF TGTGCCAGCAGCTTAGGAGACGAGCAGTACTTC few TRBJ2-7 TRBV7-8 -
CASSLETGNTEAFF TGCGCCAGCAGCTTGGAAACGGGGAACACTGAAGCTTTCTTT - TRBJ1-1 TRBV5-1 -
CASSPARGGSNYGYTF TGTGCCAGCAGCCCGGCCAGGGGTGGTTCTAACTATGGCTACACCTTC - TRBJ1-2 TRBV5-4 -
CASTPGQLYNEQFF TGTGCCAGCACCCCGGGACAGCTTTACAATGAGCAGTTCTTC once TRBJ2-1 TRBV6-5 TRBD1
CASSPVPGANYGYTF TGTGCCAGCAGTCCTGTCCCGGGAGCCAACTATGGCTACACCTTC few TRBJ1-2 TRBV6-4 -
CSVLKRDRASYTF TGCAGCGTTCTCAAACGGGACAGGGCTAGCTACACCTTC - TRBJ1-2 TRBV29-1 TRBD1
CASSESGADRYYGYTF TGTGCCAGCAGTGAATCAGGGGCAGACCGCTACTATGGCTACACCTTC once TRBJ1-2 TRBV25-1 -
CASSPGQAGTNTGELFF TGTGCCAGCAGCCCGGGGCAAGCGGGGACAAACACCGGGGAGCTGTTTTTT - TRBJ2-2 TRBV7-3 -
CASSLGPGGTDEKLFF TGTGCCAGCAGCTTAGGTCCGGGGGGGACCGATGAAAAACTGTTTTTT - TRBJ1-4 TRBV11-2 -
CASSLVGSYEQYF TGCGCCAGCAGCTTGGTGGGGAGTTACGAGCAGTACTTC - TRBJ2-7 TRBV5-1 -
CSARGSATNEKLFF TGCAGCGCACGCGGCTCGGCAACTAATGAAAAACTGTTTTTT - TRBJ1-4 TRBV29-1 -
CAWITLGQGGNYGYTF TGTGCCTGGATTACCCTCGGACAGGGGGGGAACTATGGCTACACCTTC - TRBJ1-2 TRBV30 TRBD1
CASSAHRATNEKLFF TGTGCCAGCAGCGCCCACAGGGCAACTAATGAAAAACTGTTTTTT - TRBJ1-4 TRBV9 -
CASRRGTGNGYTF TGTGCCAGCAGACGCGGGACAGGGAACGGCTACACCTTC - TRBJ1-2 TRBV6-5 TRBD1
CASSQDVNYKAGESSYNEQFF TGTGCCAGCAGCCAAGATGTCAACTATAAGGCCGGGGAGAGCTCCTACAATGAGCAGTTCTTC - TRBJ2-1 TRBV14 -
CASSRTSNTEAFF TGTGCCAGCAGCCGGACATCGAACACTGAAGCTTTCTTT once TRBJ1-1 TRBV11-2 -
CASTGQGLGTEAFF TGTGCCAGCACCGGACAGGGGTTGGGCACTGAAGCTTTCTTT - TRBJ1-1 TRBV2 TRBD1
CASSFPSSYNEQFF TGTGCCAGCAGCTTTCCCAGCTCCTACAATGAGCAGTTCTTC - TRBJ2-1 TRBV7-2 -
CASSMGQNTEAFF TGTGCCAGTAGTATGGGGCAGAACACTGAAGCTTTCTTT - TRBJ1-1 TRBV19 -
CASSPGQGSHGYTF TGTGCCAGCAGCCCAGGACAGGGAAGTCATGGCTACACCTTC - TRBJ1-2 TRBV3-1/TRBV3-2 TRBD1
CASSYGGNDAFF TGTGCCAGCAGTTACGGGGGGAACGACGCTTTCTTT - TRBJ1-1 TRBV6-5 -
CASSLGLRGINYGYTF TGTGCCAGCAGCTTAGGTCTCAGGGGCATTAACTATGGCTACACCTTC - TRBJ1-2 TRBV7-2 -
CASSFGGGGENIQYF TGTGCCAGCAGTTTCGGGGGAGGTGGGGAAAACATTCAGTACTTC - TRBJ2-4 TRBV27 -
CASSVSEENTEAFF TGTGCCAGCAGCGTATCAGAGGAGAACACTGAAGCTTTCTTT - TRBJ1-1 TRBV9 -
CASSSPGTGDYEQYF TGTGCCAGTAGTTCCCCGGGGACAGGGGACTACGAGCAGTACTTC - TRBJ2-7 TRBV19 TRBD1
CASSPGQSEAFF TGTGCCAGCAGCCCCGGACAGTCTGAAGCTTTCTTT - TRBJ1-1 TRBV5-6 -
CASSVVAVSTEAFF TGTGCCAGCAGCGTAGTAGCAGTTTCCACTGAAGCTTTCTTT - TRBJ1-1 TRBV9 -
CASSIETGYSNQPQHF TGTGCCAGTAGTATAGAGACAGGATATAGCAATCAGCCCCAGCATTTT - TRBJ1-5 TRBV19 -
CASSYVAGGEQYF TGTGCCAGCAGTTACGTAGCGGGGGGCGAGCAGTACTTC - TRBJ2-7 TRBV6-5 TRBD2
CSVGGWEGEETQYF TGCAGCGTTGGGGGCTGGGAGGGGGAAGAGACCCAGTACTTC - TRBJ2-5 TRBV29-1 -
CASSSGVSGNTIYF TGTGCCAGCAGTTCAGGGGTCTCTGGAAACACCATATATTTT - TRBJ1-3 TRBV6-5 -
CASSEGQASNTEAFF TGTGCCAGCAGTGAAGGACAGGCTTCGAACACTGAAGCTTTCTTT - TRBJ1-1 TRBV2 -
CSASGTGGDDYEQYF TGCAGTGCTAGTGGGACAGGGGGCGATGACTACGAGCAGTACTTC once TRBJ2-7 TRBV20-1 TRBD1